Sequencing of this T cell receptor beta chain was carried out in a study of regulatory dendritic cells for organ transplantation. Germline V gene sequence: CDR1 SGHDN, CDR2 FVKESK. V lost 0 bases, J lost 5 bases, and 10 bases lay in between. This CDR3 has 14 amino acids. Assay used: immunoSEQ multiplex PCR; TCRdb lists only in-frame clones, some missing. The sample holds under 50,000 clones, about 89% seen once. This clone was observed a handful of times. The source of this sequence is a human donor in good health. The sequenced sample was naive CD8+ T cells from blood. Sample subset: CD45RA+ naive T cells. J is TRBJ1-1 and V is TRBV14; D gene unclear. The chain's CDR3 is CASSQEWVLTEAFF. CDR3 in DNA: TGTGCCAGCAGCCAAGAGTGGGTGTTGACTGAAGCTTTCTTT.